The 32 T cell receptor beta chains listed next were all sequenced from one sample in a study of blood T cell repertoires in COVID-19. Clones were read by immunoSEQ multiplex PCR, and TCRdb kept only the in-frame ones, dropping some. The table includes roughly 250,000 clones, about nine tenths detected once. The sequencing input was peripheral blood. The source is a man aged 60-69 years who had recovered from COVID-19.

V usage is TRBV9 and J usage is TRBJ1-3; unclear D gene. Looked up from germline, CDR1 is SGDLS and CDR2 is YYNGEE. This CDR3 has 15 residues. The V end was cut by 3 bases, the J end by 2 bases, with 12 bases between. CDR3: CASSDRREAGNTIYF. CDR3 DNA sequence: TGTGCCAGCAGCGACCGAAGGGAGGCTGGAAACACCATATATTTT.

This sequence joins TRBV4-1 and TRBJ2-2; no firm D call. With 1 base removed from V and 0 bases from J, the gap between germline ends came to 6 bases. Germline CDR1 is MGHRA and CDR2 is YSYEKL. The CDR3 length is 15 residues. The CDR3 protein is CASSQGPANTGELFF. CDR3 bases: TGCGCCAGCAGCCAAGGTCCAGCGAACACCGGGGAGCTGTTTTTT.

Note on this clone: The final CDR3 position lacks the conserved phenylalanine or tryptophan, pointing to a likely read error. The limits of the CDR3 on the DNA are not certain, so only TCRdb's listed CDR3 is given. The chain recombines TRBV21-1 with TRBJ2-7; the DNA was not compared with TRBD2, the D call given in the table. TRBV21-1 is annotated as a pseudogene. Ends included, the CDR3 has 10 residues. The CDR3 sequence is CASTEGLGGA.

The chain recombines TRBV18 with TRBJ1-5, with D unresolved. This CDR3 has 13 amino acids. Germline CDR1 reads KGHSH; CDR2 reads LQKENI. Deletions cut 6 bases from V and 3 bases from J, with 9 bases between. DNA for the CDR3: TGTGCCAGCTCTCCCTCTTCCAATCAGCCCCAGCATTTT. Its protein is CASSPSSNQPQHF.

The chain has TRBV11-2 and TRBJ1-2; D gene ambiguous. V dropped 5 bases and J dropped 4 bases, with 14 bases sitting between them. CDR1 is SGHAT and CDR2 is FQNNGV in the germline V gene. The CDR3 covers 14 residues. The CDR3 bases are TGTGCCAGCAGCCCGTACGTAGAGAGCTATGGCTACACCTTC. It translates to CASSPYVESYGYTF.

The chain employs TRBV4-2 and TRBJ2-5; tentative D call: TRBD2 (6 bases). The CDR3 consists of 16 residues. V was pared by 0 bases and J by 1 base, with 12 bases between. CDR1 is LGHNA, CDR2 YNFKEQ, per germline. CDR3 bases: TGTGCCAGCAGCCAAGATAACGGGGGATTCCAAGAGACCCAGTACTTC. Translating gives CASSQDNGGFQETQYF.

This rearrangement joins TRBV24-1 to TRBJ1-2, with D uncertain. Germline loops: CDR1 KGHDR, CDR2 SFDVKD. Trimming shortened V by 3 bases and J by 3 bases, and 13 bases separated the two germline ends. This CDR3 is 15 amino acids long. CDR3 sequence reads: CATSDPSQGDYGYTF. The CDR3 region has the DNA TGTGCCACCAGTGATCCGAGCCAAGGAGACTATGGCTACACCTTC.

This clone was seen once. This chain joins TRBV6-1 and TRBJ2-1, with a weak D call TRBD1 (5 bases). This CDR3 spans 14 amino acids. V lost 3 bases and J 8 bases, leaving 14 bases between the germline ends. Germline V gene lookup returns CDR1 MNHNS and CDR2 SASEGT. CDR3 nucleotide sequence: TGTGCCAGCAGTGATCCCCAGGGTAGGGATGAGCAGTTCTTC. Protein product: CASSDPQGRDEQFF.

The J gene is TRBJ2-5, the V gene TRBV5-1; 7 nucleotides line up with TRBD1. There are 14 residues in the CDR3. Germline CDR1 is SGHRS and CDR2 is YFSETQ. Germline trimming cut 4 bases from V and 5 bases from J; bases unmatched to any gene: 8. The CDR3 DNA reads TGCGCCAGCAGCCCCCGACAGGGTTCGGAGACCCAGTACTTC. Translation: CASSPRQGSETQYF.

The chain has TRBV7-2 and TRBJ2-2, with 8 positions matching TRBD1. CDR3 size: 15 residues. J lost 5 bases, V lost 6 bases, and 8 bases had no gene match. Germline V gives CDR1 SGHTA, CDR2 FQGNSA. The DNA of the CDR3 is TGTGCCAGCAGTCGCTCAGGGGGCACTACCGGGGAGCTGTTTTTT. It codes for CASSRSGGTTGELFF.

The V gene is TRBV11-2, the J gene TRBJ2-7; 7 bases line up with TRBD1. With 5 bases clipped from V and 6 bases from J, the junction kept 7 bases outside the gene matches. This CDR3 comprises 13 residues. CDR1 and CDR2 from the germline V gene are SGHAT and FQNNGV. The CDR3 protein is CASSSYRGGEQYV. The CDR3 DNA reads as TGTGCCAGCAGCAGCTACAGGGGTGGCGAGCAGTACGTC.

The chain employs TRBV24-1 and TRBJ1-5; D not certain. Between the trimmed V and J ends, which lost 5 bases and 2 bases, there was a span of 9 bases. Germline assignment: CDR1 KGHDR and CDR2 SFDVKD. CDR3 length: 14 amino acids. CDR3 in amino acids: CATSAAAGNQPQHF. For the CDR3, the DNA is TGTGCCACCAGTGCAGCCGCGGGCAATCAGCCCCAGCATTTT.

The rearrangement joins TRBV18 to TRBJ1-1, with D perhaps TRBD1 (6 bases). The CDR3 covers 13 residues. The V and J ends lost 6 bases and 4 bases respectively, with 12 bases between them. The germline gives CDR1 KGHSH, CDR2 LQKENI. The CDR3 loop reads CASSPTGLTEAFF. DNA of the CDR3: TGTGCCAGCTCCCCGACAGGTCTCACTGAAGCTTTCTTT. Looking up the rest from reference TRBV18 and TRBJ1-1 gives the full variable domain: NAGVMQNPRHLVRRRGQEARLRCSPMKGHSHVYWYRQLPEEGLKFMVYLQKENIIDESGMPKERFSAEFPKEGPSILRIQQVVRGDSAAYFCASSPTGLTEAFFGQGTRLTVV.

This rearrangement joins TRBV18 to TRBJ1-3; a weak D match, TRBD1 (6 bases). The CDR3 runs 15 residues. The V end was cut by 1 base, the J end by 0 bases, with 7 bases between. Germline assignment: CDR1 KGHSH and CDR2 LQKENI. In DNA, the CDR3 is TGTGCCAGCTCACCACGGACAGACTCTGGAAACACCATATATTTT. Its protein product is CASSPRTDSGNTIYF.

The DNA for the CDR3 is TGCGCCAGCAGCTGGGGACTAGCGGGACCCCTTTACAATGAGCAGTTCTTC. Residues: CASSWGLAGPLYNEQFF. The chain links TRBV5-1 to TRBJ2-1, with 13 bases aligning to TRBD2. V shed 3 bases and J 4 bases; nucleotides not matched to a gene: 7. CDR1 and CDR2 from the germline V gene are SGHRS and YFSETQ. This CDR3 has 17 residues.

This clone appeared a few times. This chain joins TRBV5-6 and TRBJ1-6; 7 positions agree with TRBD1. The CDR3 runs 17 residues. Per germline, CDR1 SGHDT and CDR2 YYEEEE. V lost 5 bases to trimming and J lost 5 bases; unmatched junction nucleotides: 13. CDR3 in amino acids: CASRSNLQGIDNSPLHF. The CDR3 region has the DNA TGTGCCAGCAGATCAAACTTACAGGGGATCGATAATTCACCCCTCCACTTT.

This clone was recorded a few times. The chain joins TRBV6-5 to TRBJ1-6; the match to TRBD1 covers 7 bases. Losses at the gene ends were 0 bases for V and 6 bases for J; bases not matched to a gene: 5. The CDR3 has 16 residues. Germline CDR1 and CDR2: MNHEY and SVGAGI. CDR3 sequence reads: CASSYSGDRLNSPLHF. The CDR3 nucleotides are TGTGCCAGCAGTTACTCTGGGGACAGACTTAATTCACCCCTCCACTTT.

This clone was detected only a few times. The V call is TRBV3-1 (or the pseudogene TRBV3-2), the J call TRBJ2-1, with 8 nucleotides matching TRBD2. Germline V gene data show CDR1 as LGHDT and CDR2 as YNNKEL (reference sequence). There are 18 residues in the CDR3. With V trimmed by 4 bases and J by 8 bases, 19 bases remained unmatched. The CDR3 coding sequence is TGTGCCAGCAGCCTCCTAAGCGGGGGCGGGCCGGCGATGGATGAGCAGTTCTTC. Translation gives CASSLLSGGGPAMDEQFF.

This clone was picked up one time. This chain joins TRBV9 and TRBJ2-3, with 9 bases fitting TRBD2. Germline CDR1 SGDLS, CDR2 YYNGEE. This CDR3 has 15 amino acids. V shed 0 bases and J 5 bases; nucleotides not matched to a gene: 4. The CDR3 DNA follows: TGTGCCAGCAGCGTAGCTTCGACTAGCGGAGATACGCAGTATTTT. Its translation: CASSVASTSGDTQYF.

The CDR3 DNA follows: TGCAGCGTTGAAGAGGAAATCAGGACAGGGTATGGCTACACCTTC. It encodes CSVEEEIRTGYGYTF. The V call is TRBV29-1, the J call TRBJ1-2; 8 nucleotides align to TRBD1. Losses at the gene ends were 0 bases for V and 5 bases for J; bases not matched to a gene: 8. Germline CDR1 reads SQVTM; CDR2 reads ANQGSEA. The CDR3 sequence is 15 residues long.

The gene calls are TRBV11-3 and TRBJ2-1; TRBD1 matches at 8 bases. The CDR3 is 15 amino acids. Germline loops: CDR1 SGHNT, CDR2 YENEEA. Germline trimming cut 5 bases from V and 7 bases from J; bases unmatched to any gene: 10. CDR3 protein: CASSLGQGAANEQFF. CDR3 nucleotides: TGTGCCAGCAGCCTTGGGCAGGGGGCAGCAAATGAGCAGTTCTTC.

J is TRBJ2-2 and V is TRBV28; 11 bases fit TRBD2. The V segment lost 5 bases and the J segment 5 bases; nucleotides outside the gene matches: 7. The germline V gene has CDR1 MDHEN and CDR2 SYDVKM. There are 16 residues in the CDR3. CDR3: CASSRTSGGSTGELFF. CDR3 sequence (DNA): TGTGCCAGCAGTCGTACTAGCGGGGGATCAACCGGGGAGCTGTTTTTT.

The rearrangement uses TRBV18 and TRBJ1-2; D remains unclear. Trimming took 4 bases from V and 0 from J, leaving 12 bases between them. Per the germline V gene, CDR1 is KGHSH and CDR2 is LQKENI. This CDR3 region has 15 residues. Written as DNA, the CDR3 is TGTGCCAGCTCACACCAGAGGGAGTCTAACTATGGCTACACCTTC. Translated, it gives CASSHQRESNYGYTF.

The chain uses TRBV30 and TRBJ1-1, with D unclear. Germline lookup yields CDR1 GTSNPN and CDR2 SVGIG (reference sequence). Trimming stripped 2 bases from V and 7 bases from J, with 14 bases between. CDR3 size: 13 residues. CDR3 protein: CAWSKQRRIEAFF. The CDR3 bases are TGTGCCTGGAGTAAACAGAGACGGATTGAAGCTTTCTTT.

This rearrangement joins TRBV7-9 to TRBJ1-5; D gene ambiguous. V shed 3 bases and J shed 5 bases, with 5 bases lying between them. Per the germline V gene, CDR1 is SEHNR and CDR2 is FQNEAQ (reference sequence). This CDR3 is 12 amino acids long. CDR3 DNA: TGTGCCAGCAGCTTCATAGATCAGCCCCAGCATTTT. This gives the protein CASSFIDQPQHF.

The chain couples TRBV5-1 to TRBJ2-3; D gene uncertain. Trimming removed 0 bases at V and 0 bases at J, with 5 bases between. This CDR3 region has 14 residues. CDR1 and CDR2 from the germline V gene are SGHRS and YFSETQ. The CDR3 loop reads CASSLGLSTDTQYF. In nucleotides, the CDR3 is TGCGCCAGCAGCTTGGGACTGAGCACAGATACGCAGTATTTT.

The chain couples TRBV10-2 to TRBJ2-3, with no clear D. The CDR3 runs to 15 residues. Between the trimmed V and J ends, which lost 1 base and 6 bases, there was a span of 14 bases. Germline values: CDR1 WSHSY, CDR2 SAAADI. The CDR3 nucleotides read TGCGCCAGCAGTGAGTGGTCCTCTAGGTCCGATACGCAGTATTTT. It encodes CASSEWSSRSDTQYF.

This rearrangement joins TRBV11-2 to TRBJ2-7; the match to TRBD1 covers 8 bases. The germline V gene has CDR1 SGHAT and CDR2 FQNNGV. V trimming: 1 base; J trimming: 2 bases; junction bases outside the gene matches: 4. The CDR3 sequence is 15 residues long. The DNA of the CDR3 is TGTGCCAGCAGCTTAGGGACAGGGTCCCCCTACGAGCAGTACGTC. Encoded protein: CASSLGTGSPYEQYV.

The V gene is TRBV5-1, the J gene TRBJ2-7; 8 nucleotides align to TRBD1. The CDR3 consists of 15 residues. The ends lost 1 base at V and 7 bases at J; junction bases unmatched: 10. CDR1 SGHRS and CDR2 YFSETQ come from the germline V gene. The CDR3 DNA sequence: TGCGCCAGCAGCTTGTCCGGGACAGGTATGCGGGAGCAGTACTTC. Its translation: CASSLSGTGMREQYF.

This chain connects TRBV4-2 to TRBJ1-5; D is possibly TRBD1 (5 bases). Trimming removed 4 bases at V and 0 bases at J, with 10 bases between. From germline, CDR1 is LGHNA and CDR2 YNFKEQ. The CDR3 totals 15 residues. The CDR3 coding sequence is TGTGCCAGCAGCCGCGGGACCGATAGCAATCAGCCCCAGCATTTT. The encoded protein is CASSRGTDSNQPQHF.

The CDR3 sequence: CASSPRTVGGKLFF. DNA for the CDR3: TGTGCCAGCAGCCCCCGTACCGTTGGCGGGAAACTGTTTTTT. J is TRBJ1-4 and V is TRBV3-1 (or the pseudogene TRBV3-2); D is uncertain. CDR1 is LGHDT, CDR2 YNNKEL, per germline (reference sequence). V lost 4 bases and J 11 bases, leaving 17 bases between the germline ends. The CDR3 extends over 14 amino acids.

The chain couples TRBV4-1 to TRBJ1-4; D is unclear. CDR1 and CDR2 from the germline V gene are MGHRA and YSYEKL. The CDR3 is 16 amino acids. V was cut by 0 bases and J by 5 bases, with 13 bases left in between. The CDR3 DNA is TGCGCCAGCAGCCAAGATTTTGGAGGAAGGAATGAAAAACTGTTTTTT. Its protein product is CASSQDFGGRNEKLFF.